This is a list of T cell receptor beta chains from one sample in a study of cytomegalovirus exposure and HLA in healthy donors. The table came from immunoSEQ multiplex PCR; TCRdb's copy has only in-frame clones and leaves some out. Among about 190,000 clones listed, about 83% were seen once. The sequencing sample was made of PBMCs. The receptors were gathered from a woman in her 30s in good health and CMV-seropositive. Each CDR3 is given with its conserved first and last residue. Each record gives: clone size, J gene, V gene, D gene, CDR3 DNA, CDR3 protein. D genes are given only for firm matches. Not every row has a clone size; where given, it reads once, few, many or a size class.

abundance: NA
j_gene: TRBJ2-7
v_gene: TRBV2
d_gene: TRBD2
CDR3nt: TGTGCCAGCAGTGTGGCGGGGGAAACCTACGAGCAGTACTTC
CDR3aa: CASSVAGETYEQYF

abundance: NA
j_gene: TRBJ2-2
v_gene: TRBV19
d_gene: TRBD1
CDR3nt: TGTGCCAGCCGGACAGGGTGGAACGGGGAGCTGTTTTTT
CDR3aa: CASRTGWNGELFF

abundance: NA
j_gene: TRBJ1-2
v_gene: TRBV28
d_gene: NA
CDR3nt: TGTGCCAGCAGTTTGGAGGGAAGAGGGGTGGCTGGCTACACCTTC
CDR3aa: CASSLEGRGVAGYTF

abundance: NA
j_gene: TRBJ2-2
v_gene: TRBV6-5
d_gene: TRBD1
CDR3nt: TGTGCCAGCAGAACAGGGGGCCATGGCGGGGAGCTGTTTTTT
CDR3aa: CASRTGGHGGELFF

abundance: once
j_gene: TRBJ2-1
v_gene: TRBV27
d_gene: NA
CDR3nt: TGTGCCAGTATGACTAGTTCCGGTGAGCAGTTCTTC
CDR3aa: CASMTSSGEQFF

abundance: NA
j_gene: TRBJ2-1
v_gene: TRBV28
d_gene: TRBD2
CDR3nt: TGTGCCAGCAGTTTAAGGCCTAGCGGGTACATTAGCCCTTTCTTC
CDR3aa: CASSLRPSGYISPFF

abundance: NA
j_gene: TRBJ1-1
v_gene: TRBV6-1
d_gene: TRBD1
CDR3nt: TGTGCCAGCACCCGGACAGGGGGCGCCTACACTGAAGCTTTCTTT
CDR3aa: CASTRTGGAYTEAFF

abundance: few
j_gene: TRBJ2-1
v_gene: TRBV7-9
d_gene: TRBD2
CDR3nt: TGTGCCAGCAGCTTAGAGGGACTAGGGGATGAGCAGTTCTTC
CDR3aa: CASSLEGLGDEQFF

abundance: NA
j_gene: TRBJ1-3
v_gene: TRBV2
d_gene: TRBD1
CDR3nt: TGTGCCAGCAGTGAAGGTTCCAGGGGGTTCTCTGGAAACACCATATATTTT
CDR3aa: CASSEGSRGFSGNTIYF

abundance: NA
j_gene: TRBJ1-4
v_gene: TRBV14
d_gene: NA
CDR3nt: TGTGCCAGCAGCCAAGATAGTTTCGAAGACTGGGTCGTGCATGCGGAAAAACTGTTTTTT
CDR3aa: CASSQDSFEDWVVHAEKLFF

abundance: few
j_gene: TRBJ1-1
v_gene: TRBV19
d_gene: NA
CDR3nt: TGTGCCAGTAGCCTTTTCACTGAAGCTTTCTTT
CDR3aa: CASSLFTEAFF

abundance: few
j_gene: TRBJ1-6
v_gene: TRBV7-9
d_gene: NA
CDR3nt: TGTTCCAGCAGCTTGGGCGGGGGGCGTAATTCACCCCTCCACTTT
CDR3aa: CSSSLGGGRNSPLHF

abundance: NA
j_gene: TRBJ2-1
v_gene: TRBV7-9
d_gene: NA
CDR3nt: TGTGCCAGCAGCCCCGCTTCAGCGGGTCCCTACAATGAGCAGTTCTTC
CDR3aa: CASSPASAGPYNEQFF

abundance: NA
j_gene: TRBJ1-2
v_gene: TRBV5-1
d_gene: NA
CDR3nt: TGCGCCAGCAGCTTGGGGACAGCCGGAGCTAACTATGGCTACACCTTC
CDR3aa: CASSLGTAGANYGYTF

abundance: few
j_gene: TRBJ2-2
v_gene: TRBV15
d_gene: TRBD2
CDR3nt: TGTGCCACCAGCGGAGAACTGGGACTAGTAAACACCGGGGAGCTGTTTTTT
CDR3aa: CATSGELGLVNTGELFF

abundance: NA
j_gene: TRBJ2-1
v_gene: TRBV7-8
d_gene: TRBD2
CDR3nt: TGTGCCAGCAGTTCTCGGGAGGGCCCTTACAATGAGCAGTTCTTC
CDR3aa: CASSSREGPYNEQFF

abundance: once
j_gene: TRBJ2-7
v_gene: TRBV27
d_gene: TRBD1
CDR3nt: TGTGCCAGCAGCCTACCGGGACAGGGGTCGGGGCAGTACTTC
CDR3aa: CASSLPGQGSGQYF

abundance: NA
j_gene: TRBJ1-6
v_gene: TRBV2
d_gene: NA
CDR3nt: TGTGCCAGCAGAGACATGACCGGGACATTATATAATTCACCCCTCCACTTT
CDR3aa: CASRDMTGTLYNSPLHF

abundance: NA
j_gene: TRBJ2-5
v_gene: TRBV5-6
d_gene: NA
CDR3nt: TGTGCCAGCAGCTTGGTGGATTATGAACAGGGAGTAACCCAAGAGACCCAGTACTTC
CDR3aa: CASSLVDYEQGVTQETQYF

abundance: once
j_gene: TRBJ2-3
v_gene: TRBV2
d_gene: TRBD1
CDR3nt: TGTGCCAGCAGTGAAAGATTTTATAAACCGGGACAGGGCACAGATACGCAGTATTTT
CDR3aa: CASSERFYKPGQGTDTQYF

abundance: NA
j_gene: TRBJ2-7
v_gene: TRBV5-6
d_gene: NA
CDR3nt: TGTGCCAGCAGCTTGGGACAATACGAGCAGTACTTC
CDR3aa: CASSLGQYEQYF

abundance: NA
j_gene: TRBJ1-3
v_gene: TRBV11-2
d_gene: TRBD1
CDR3nt: TGTGCCAGCAGCTTAGCAAGGCCGTACCGGGACAGGGGAGGAAACACCATATATTTT
CDR3aa: CASSLARPYRDRGGNTIYF

abundance: NA
j_gene: TRBJ1-4
v_gene: TRBV5-6
d_gene: NA
CDR3nt: TGTGCCAGCAGCTTGGAGGACAGCTCTGAAAAACTGTTTTTT
CDR3aa: CASSLEDSSEKLFF

abundance: NA
j_gene: TRBJ2-5
v_gene: TRBV6-6
d_gene: TRBD2
CDR3nt: TGTGCCAGCAGTCCGCCGGGGACTAGAGGGGAGACCCAGTACTTC
CDR3aa: CASSPPGTRGETQYF

abundance: NA
j_gene: TRBJ1-1
v_gene: TRBV2
d_gene: TRBD1
CDR3nt: TGTGCCAGCATATCGGACAGGGGGACCACTGAAGCTTTCTTT
CDR3aa: CASISDRGTTEAFF

abundance: once
j_gene: TRBJ2-7
v_gene: TRBV11-2
d_gene: NA
CDR3nt: TGTGCCAGCAGCGATGGGACGGGAGCCTACGAGCAGTACTTC
CDR3aa: CASSDGTGAYEQYF

abundance: NA
j_gene: TRBJ2-7
v_gene: TRBV5-6
d_gene: TRBD1
CDR3nt: TGTGCCAGCAGCTTCGGACAGGCTCCCTACGAGCAGTACTTC
CDR3aa: CASSFGQAPYEQYF

abundance: NA
j_gene: TRBJ2-7
v_gene: TRBV5-1
d_gene: TRBD2
CDR3nt: TGCGCCAGCAGGTCTGGGGGAGGGTACGAGCAGTACTTC
CDR3aa: CASRSGGGYEQYF

abundance: NA
j_gene: TRBJ2-5
v_gene: TRBV6-1
d_gene: NA
CDR3nt: TGTGCCAGCAGTGGGCGACAGAACCAAGAGACCCAGTACTTC
CDR3aa: CASSGRQNQETQYF

abundance: NA
j_gene: TRBJ2-3
v_gene: TRBV5-1
d_gene: NA
CDR3nt: TGCGCCAGCAGCGGCGACGGGGGTGAAACGCAGTATTTT
CDR3aa: CASSGDGGETQYF

abundance: NA
j_gene: TRBJ2-3
v_gene: TRBV27
d_gene: NA
CDR3nt: TGTGCCAGCGCCTTTGACAGGTACACAGATACGCAGTATTTT
CDR3aa: CASAFDRYTDTQYF

abundance: few
j_gene: TRBJ2-3
v_gene: TRBV7-9
d_gene: NA
CDR3nt: TGTGCCAGCAGCTTATTACACACAGATACGCAGTATTTT
CDR3aa: CASSLLHTDTQYF

abundance: NA
j_gene: TRBJ2-2
v_gene: TRBV10-3
d_gene: TRBD2
CDR3nt: TGTGCCATCAGGGAGCGGGAGACAGACACCGGGGAGCTGTTTTTT
CDR3aa: CAIRERETDTGELFF

abundance: NA
j_gene: TRBJ2-7
v_gene: TRBV28
d_gene: TRBD2
CDR3nt: TGTGCCAGCATAGGCCTGGGACTAGCCTACGAGCAGTACTTC
CDR3aa: CASIGLGLAYEQYF

abundance: NA
j_gene: TRBJ2-1
v_gene: TRBV27
d_gene: TRBD2
CDR3nt: TGTGCCAGCAGTTCCCCGAGGACGGGAGGGCCCTATGAGCAGTTCTTC
CDR3aa: CASSSPRTGGPYEQFF

abundance: NA
j_gene: TRBJ2-5
v_gene: TRBV18
d_gene: TRBD2
CDR3nt: TGTGCCAGCTCACCCTTAAGACTAGCGCAGGAGACCCAGTACTTC
CDR3aa: CASSPLRLAQETQYF

abundance: NA
j_gene: TRBJ2-3
v_gene: TRBV6-1
d_gene: NA
CDR3nt: TGTGCCAGCACCGTCACACCCACAGATACGCAGTATTTT
CDR3aa: CASTVTPTDTQYF

abundance: NA
j_gene: TRBJ2-1
v_gene: TRBV29-1
d_gene: NA
CDR3nt: TGCAGCGTTGAAGATTTTGGAGCGGGCATCAATGAGCAGTTCTTC
CDR3aa: CSVEDFGAGINEQFF

abundance: NA
j_gene: TRBJ1-1
v_gene: TRBV5-6
d_gene: NA
CDR3nt: TGTGCCAGCAGCTTGGTGGCAGGCCGGGGGGGCACTGAAGCTTTCTTT
CDR3aa: CASSLVAGRGGTEAFF

abundance: NA
j_gene: TRBJ2-1
v_gene: TRBV27
d_gene: NA
CDR3nt: TGTGCCAGCAGCCCCCAGGGTTCCAGCTCCTACAATGAGCAGTTCTTC
CDR3aa: CASSPQGSSSYNEQFF

abundance: NA
j_gene: TRBJ1-1
v_gene: TRBV4-1
d_gene: NA
CDR3nt: TGCGCCAGCAGCCTCATGGAACGGCCAGGGAACACTGAAGCTTTCTTT
CDR3aa: CASSLMERPGNTEAFF

abundance: NA
j_gene: TRBJ1-5
v_gene: TRBV4-3
d_gene: NA
CDR3nt: TGCGCCAGCAGCCAAGATGCCGACGGGAATCAGCCCCAGCATTTT
CDR3aa: CASSQDADGNQPQHF

abundance: NA
j_gene: TRBJ1-2
v_gene: TRBV5-6
d_gene: NA
CDR3nt: TGTGCCAGCAGCCTAGGCATGGCCGGGAGGCCCTATGGCTACACCTTC
CDR3aa: CASSLGMAGRPYGYTF

abundance: few
j_gene: TRBJ2-7
v_gene: TRBV6-1
d_gene: NA
CDR3nt: TGTGCCAGCAGGCCAGGAAACCACCCCTCCTACGAGCAGTACTTC
CDR3aa: CASRPGNHPSYEQYF

abundance: NA
j_gene: TRBJ1-4
v_gene: TRBV6-6
d_gene: NA
CDR3nt: TGTGCCAGCAGTCAGACCCCCGGAGGGGAAAAACTGTTTTTT
CDR3aa: CASSQTPGGEKLFF

abundance: NA
j_gene: TRBJ2-1
v_gene: TRBV6-1
d_gene: NA
CDR3nt: TGTGCCAGCTATGCCAGGGTGGAGCAGTTCTTC
CDR3aa: CASYARVEQFF

abundance: NA
j_gene: TRBJ2-5
v_gene: TRBV19
d_gene: TRBD1
CDR3nt: TGTGCCAGTAGTCCTACAGGGGGCGTCGAGACCCAGTACTTC
CDR3aa: CASSPTGGVETQYF

abundance: NA
j_gene: TRBJ1-6
v_gene: TRBV6-1
d_gene: NA
CDR3nt: TGTGCCAGCAGTGAATTGCCAAGGGGTTCACCCCTCCACTTT
CDR3aa: CASSELPRGSPLHF

abundance: once
j_gene: TRBJ2-5
v_gene: TRBV28
d_gene: NA
CDR3nt: TGTGCCAGCAGTTATCTAGAGACCCAGTACTTC
CDR3aa: CASSYLETQYF

abundance: NA
j_gene: TRBJ1-1
v_gene: TRBV7-3
d_gene: TRBD1
CDR3nt: TGTGCCAGCAGCTTAAGACGGACAGGGATGAACACTGAAGCTTTCTTT
CDR3aa: CASSLRRTGMNTEAFF

abundance: few
j_gene: TRBJ2-5
v_gene: TRBV4-2
d_gene: NA
CDR3nt: TGTGCCAGCAGCCTTTCAAGCGCTTCAGAGACCCAGTACTTC
CDR3aa: CASSLSSASETQYF

abundance: NA
j_gene: TRBJ1-1
v_gene: TRBV20-1
d_gene: NA
CDR3nt: TGCAGTGCTGGACTTCTCGCTGAAGCTTTCTTT
CDR3aa: CSAGLLAEAFF

abundance: many
j_gene: TRBJ2-1
v_gene: TRBV4-1
d_gene: NA
CDR3nt: TGCGCCAGCAGCCAAGATCGAAGCACTTACAATGAGCAGTTCTTC
CDR3aa: CASSQDRSTYNEQFF